This note documents a single T cell receptor beta chain sequence. These data originate in a study of T-cell reconstitution after alpha-beta-depleted transplantation in children. Unique molecular identifiers were incorporated when the TCRbeta library was constructed. Each CDR3 protein gets one entry after TCRdb re-called the PCR reads with MiXCR. The sample carries more than 200,000 distinct CDR3 sequences, 17% recorded once. Germline lookup yields CDR1 SQVTM and CDR2 ANQGSEA. The ends lost 4 bases at V and 4 bases at J; junction bases unmatched: 15. This CDR3 comprises 16 residues. This sample comprised PBMCs, mostly from graft donor cells, obtained 360 days after TCRalphabeta/CD19-depleted stem cell transplant. This rearrangement joins TRBV29-1 to TRBJ2-7; TRBD1 aligns across 8 bases. This clonotype originated in a male patient aged 2 to 9 who had a stem cell transplant for acute lymphoblastic leukemia, so the T cells may come from the graft donor. The CDR3 sequence: CSVARAADRAHYEQYF. The DNA of the CDR3 is TGCAGCGTTGCCCGGGCGGCGGACAGGGCACATTACGAGCAGTACTTC.